One and the same sample provided the 20 T cell receptor beta chains below, sequenced in a study of cytomegalovirus exposure and HLA in healthy donors. The PCR was carried out with 60 Vbeta primers and 13 Jbeta primers. Assay: immunoSEQ multiplex PCR; the TCRdb copy retains only in-frame clones and omits some. The top ten clones hold 1% to 1.5% of a sample with some 200,000 clones, roughly a tenth of them seen once. Source material: PBMCs. These receptors were obtained from a woman in her 30s in good health and CMV-seropositive.

V gene TRBV18 combines with J gene TRBJ2-5; 14 nucleotides line up with TRBD2. J gave up 4 bases and V 2 bases, and 0 bases lay outside the gene matches. The V gene's germline CDR1 is KGHSH and CDR2 LQKENI. The length of the CDR3 is 15 residues. CDR3 amino acids: CASSPGTSGRETQYF. The CDR3 bases are TGTGCCAGCTCACCAGGGACTAGCGGGAGAGAGACCCAGTACTTC.

The genes are TRBV6-1 and TRBJ1-1; D is ambiguous. V was shortened by 0 bases and J by 6 bases, with 14 bases between the two germline ends. Germline CDR1 and CDR2: MNHNS and SASEGT. This CDR3 is 15 amino acids long. CDR3 DNA sequence: TGTGCCAGCAGTGAAGCTCGGGGTATCGGGGCTGAAGCTTTCTTT. Translation gives CASSEARGIGAEAFF.

The V and J genes are TRBV19 and TRBJ2-3, with TRBD2 identical over 9 bases. The CDR3 covers 14 residues. The germline CDR1 and CDR2 sequences are LNHDA and SQIVND (reference sequence). J was trimmed by 8 bases and V by 6 bases; bases with no gene match: 9. CDR3 DNA: TGTGCCAGTAGAGACAGCAGACTAGCGGTTACGCAGTATTTT. This translates into CASRDSRLAVTQYF.

This clone was detected only a few times. The chain joins TRBV4-2 to TRBJ2-7; tentatively, D is TRBD2 (5 bases). The CDR3 runs 14 residues. From germline, CDR1 is LGHNA and CDR2 YNFKEQ. Deletions cut 2 bases from V and 1 base from J, with 9 bases between. The CDR3 reads CASSQLDLSYEQYF. The CDR3 DNA follows: TGTGCCAGCAGCCAATTGGACTTGTCCTACGAGCAGTACTTC.

The chain couples TRBV15 to TRBJ2-5, with TRBD1 as a possible D gene (6 bases). The assigned J gene may be wrong: the sequence end matches TRBJ2-7 better. Looked up from germline, CDR1 is LNHNV and CDR2 is YYDKDF (reference sequence). The CDR3 is 13 residues long. CDR3 sequence: CATSRDQGGEQYF. CDR3 DNA sequence: TGTGCCACCAGCAGAGATCAAGGGGGCGAGCAGTACTTC.

This clone appeared a few times. In DNA, the CDR3 is TGCGCCAGCAGCTTGATAAGCCCGAGCTCTGGAAACACCATATATTTT. Translated: CASSLISPSSGNTIYF. This chain joins TRBV5-1 and TRBJ1-3; D remains ambiguous. The V gene lost 1 base and the J gene lost 0 bases, with 11 bases spanning the gap. CDR1 SGHRS and CDR2 YFSETQ come from the germline V gene. The length of the CDR3 is 16 residues.

The table lists this clone with a few counts. J is TRBJ2-5 and V is TRBV18, with D possibly being TRBD1 (6 bases). With 6 bases removed from V and 3 bases from J, the gap between germline ends came to 17 bases. From germline, CDR1 is KGHSH and CDR2 LQKENI. The CDR3 has 15 residues. CDR3 coding DNA: TGTGCCAGCTCCGATAGGGGGTCGACGAAAGAGACCCAGTACTTC. Protein sequence: CASSDRGSTKETQYF.

The rearrangement uses TRBV27 and TRBJ1-1; weak D call: TRBD1 (6 bases). Per the germline V gene, CDR1 is MNHEY and CDR2 is SMNVEV (reference sequence). The CDR3 has 15 amino acids. V dropped 7 bases and J dropped 3 bases, with 18 bases sitting between them. The CDR3 loop is CASTSPGGPHTEAFF. In DNA, the CDR3 is TGTGCCAGCACCTCGCCGGGGGGGCCCCACACTGAAGCTTTCTTT.

This chain's CDR3 is CASSAGVLAEAFF. In DNA form, the CDR3 reads TGTGCCAGCAGCGCAGGGGTTTTGGCTGAAGCTTTCTTT. The chain carries TRBV7-9 and TRBJ1-1; TRBD1 might be the D (6 bases). This CDR3 comprises 13 residues. V lost 5 bases and J 6 bases, leaving 13 bases between the germline ends. Germline loops: CDR1 SEHNR, CDR2 FQNEAQ (reference sequence).

V is TRBV29-1 and J is TRBJ2-7; TRBD2 agrees at 7 bases. CDR1 is SQVTM, CDR2 ANQGSEA, per germline. V dropped 0 bases and J dropped 3; count of bases not matched to a gene: 8. The CDR3 length is 15 residues. The CDR3 loop is CSVEDPAQRDYEQYF. In DNA, the CDR3 is TGCAGCGTTGAAGATCCGGCCCAGCGGGACTACGAGCAGTACTTC.

The chain links TRBV6-5 to TRBJ1-2, with 11 bases identical to TRBD1. The CDR3 has 14 residues. Germline loops: CDR1 MNHEY, CDR2 SVGAGI. The trim removed 4 bases at V and 7 bases at J, leaving 5 bases unmatched. DNA of the CDR3: TGTGCCAGCAGTTTCCGGACAGGGGGCTCTGGCTACACCTTC. It encodes CASSFRTGGSGYTF.

This chain's CDR3 is CASTRTSGNEQYF. For the CDR3, the DNA is TGTGCCAGCACCCGGACTAGCGGGAACGAGCAGTACTTC. V gene TRBV7-9 combines with J gene TRBJ2-7, with TRBD2 identical over 12 bases. V was pared by 7 bases and J by 5 bases, with 3 bases of the junction left unmatched. CDR1 and CDR2 from the germline V gene are SEHNR and FQNEAQ (reference sequence). The CDR3 is 13 amino acids.

The J gene is TRBJ2-3, the V gene TRBV6-5, with a tentative D call TRBD2 (6 bases). The ends were cut back, 10 bases at V and 0 bases at J, with 14 bases in the middle. CDR1 and CDR2 from the germline V gene are MNHEY and SVGAGI. The CDR3 length is 14 residues. CDR3 DNA sequence: TGTGCCACCAAGGGAGGCTTTAGCACAGATACGCAGTATTTT. Encoded protein: CATKGGFSTDTQYF.

A few counts support this clone. The genes are TRBV30 and TRBJ2-3; maybe TRBD2 (5 bases). Germline V CDR1 and CDR2: GTSNPN, SVGIG (reference sequence). CDR3 length: 14 residues. The V end lost 1 base, the J end lost 3 bases, and 11 bases lay between the germline ends. DNA for the CDR3: TGTGCCTGGAGTGGGTTAGGGAGTACAGATACGCAGTATTTT. Its translation is CAWSGLGSTDTQYF. The full variable domain, completed using reference TRBV30 and TRBJ2-3, is SQTIHQWPATLVQPVGSPLSLECTVEGTSNPNLYWYRQAAGRGLQLLFYSVGIGQISSEVPQNLSASRPQDRQFILSSKKLLLSDSGFYLCAWSGLGSTDTQYFGPGTRLTVL.

The rearrangement uses TRBV9 and TRBJ2-2; 8 nucleotides align to TRBD1. Germline V gives CDR1 SGDLS, CDR2 YYNGEE. The CDR3 sequence is 14 residues long. The V gene end was trimmed by 4 bases and the J gene end by 6 bases; junction bases not matched to a gene: 5. This CDR3 is CASSMDRAAGELFF. The DNA for the CDR3 is TGTGCCAGCAGCATGGACAGGGCGGCCGGGGAGCTGTTTTTT.

This clone was seen once. The genes are TRBV6-5 and TRBJ2-5; 8 positions match TRBD2. The end of the DNA fits TRBJ2-7 better, so the J call may be wrong. Germline loops: CDR1 MNHEY, CDR2 SVGAGI. The CDR3 length is 14 residues. The CDR3 sequence: CASSYKRGSYEQYF. DNA of the CDR3: TGTGCCAGCAGTTACAAGCGGGGGAGCTACGAGCAGTACTTC.

This clone has only a few counts. The rearrangement links TRBV7-9 to TRBJ2-1; 8 bases agree with TRBD2. The CDR3 consists of 14 residues. The germline gives CDR1 SEHNR, CDR2 FQNEAQ (reference sequence). V lost 0 bases, J lost 9 bases, and 4 bases stayed unmatched. CDR3 sequence: CASSLAQAGGEQFF. CDR3 DNA sequence: TGTGCCAGCAGCTTAGCTCAGGCGGGAGGTGAGCAGTTCTTC.

The CDR3 DNA sequence: TGTGCCAGCAGTTCCTCAGGGAAAACTGAAGCTTTCTTT. Its protein is CASSSSGKTEAFF. The V call is TRBV27, the J call TRBJ1-1; D may be TRBD1 (5 bases). Trimming left V 4 bases short and J 5 bases short, with 11 bases between. There are 13 residues in the CDR3. Germline-derived CDR1 and CDR2 are MNHEY and SMNVEV (reference sequence).

This clone was seen a handful of times. The rearrangement joins TRBV6-5 to TRBJ2-7, with no clear D. The germline V gene encodes CDR1 MNHEY and CDR2 SVGAGI. V lost 3 bases to trimming and J lost 7 bases, with 13 bases between them. This CDR3 spans 13 amino acids. The CDR3 bases are TGTGCCAGCAGTTATCGAGGATTCGGAGAGCAGTACTTC. Its protein is CASSYRGFGEQYF.

The V call is TRBV6-6, the J call TRBJ1-2; possibly TRBD1 for D (5 bases). Germline V gene data show CDR1 as MNHNY and CDR2 as SVGAGI (reference sequence). The CDR3 spans 14 residues. The V end lost 5 bases, the J end lost 4 bases, and 14 bases lay between the germline ends. The CDR3 reads CASSGSGRGYGYTF. The CDR3 nucleotides are TGTGCCAGCAGTGGATCAGGGAGGGGCTATGGCTACACCTTC.